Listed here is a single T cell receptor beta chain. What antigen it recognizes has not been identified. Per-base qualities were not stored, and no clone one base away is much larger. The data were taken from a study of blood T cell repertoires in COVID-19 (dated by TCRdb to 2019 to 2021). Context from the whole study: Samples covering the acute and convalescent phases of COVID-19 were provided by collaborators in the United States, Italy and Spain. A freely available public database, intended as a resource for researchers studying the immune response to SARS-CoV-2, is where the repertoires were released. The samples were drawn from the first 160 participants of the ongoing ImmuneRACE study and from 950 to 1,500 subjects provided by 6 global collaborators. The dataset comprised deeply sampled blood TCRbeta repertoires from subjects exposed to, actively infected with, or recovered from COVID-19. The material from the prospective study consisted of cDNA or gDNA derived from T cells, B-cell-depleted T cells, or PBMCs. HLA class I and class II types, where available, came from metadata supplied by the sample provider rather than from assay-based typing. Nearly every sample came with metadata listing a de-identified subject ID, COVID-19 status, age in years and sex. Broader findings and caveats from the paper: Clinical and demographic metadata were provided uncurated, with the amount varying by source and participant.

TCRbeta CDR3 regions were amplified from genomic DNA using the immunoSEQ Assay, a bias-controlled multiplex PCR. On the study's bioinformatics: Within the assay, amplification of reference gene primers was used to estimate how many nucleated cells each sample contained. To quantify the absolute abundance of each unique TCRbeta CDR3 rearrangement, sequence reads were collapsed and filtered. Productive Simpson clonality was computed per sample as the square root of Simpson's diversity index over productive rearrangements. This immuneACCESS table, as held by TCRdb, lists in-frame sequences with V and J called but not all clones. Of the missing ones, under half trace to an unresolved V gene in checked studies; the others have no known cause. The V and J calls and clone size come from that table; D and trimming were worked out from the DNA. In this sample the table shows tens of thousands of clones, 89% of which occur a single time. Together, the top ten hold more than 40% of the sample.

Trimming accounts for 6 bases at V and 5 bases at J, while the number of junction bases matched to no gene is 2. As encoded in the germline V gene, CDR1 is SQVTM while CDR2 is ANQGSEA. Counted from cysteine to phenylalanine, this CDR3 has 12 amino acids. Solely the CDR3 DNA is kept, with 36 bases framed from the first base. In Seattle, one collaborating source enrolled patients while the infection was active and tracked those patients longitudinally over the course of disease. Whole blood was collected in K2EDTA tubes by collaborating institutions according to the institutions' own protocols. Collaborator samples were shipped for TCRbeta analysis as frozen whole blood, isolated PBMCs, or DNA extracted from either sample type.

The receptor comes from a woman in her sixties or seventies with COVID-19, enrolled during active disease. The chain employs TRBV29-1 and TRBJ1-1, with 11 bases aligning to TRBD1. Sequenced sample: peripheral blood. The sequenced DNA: TGCAGCGTCGGGACAGGGGGTACTGAAGCTTTCTTT. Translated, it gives CSVGTGGTEAFF.